A single sample gave rise to the 18 T cell receptor beta chains below, sequenced in a study of control samples from healthy donors and cancer patients. The method was immunoSEQ multiplex PCR; TCRdb's version includes in-frame clones alone and lacks a portion of them. The sample carries approximately 100,000 clones, around nine tenths recorded once. Sequencing used blood. All receptors come from a man aged 25-45 years in good health.

The chain couples TRBV2 to TRBJ1-1; D gene ambiguous. CDR3 size: 13 residues. Per germline, CDR1 SNHLY and CDR2 FYNNEI. Trimming left V 8 bases short and J 3 bases short, with 13 bases between. The CDR3 DNA follows: TGTGCCAGCCGTGGCGGGTCGTACACTGAAGCTTTCTTT. Translation gives CASRGGSYTEAFF.

This clone has just a few counts. This chain links TRBV5-4 with TRBJ2-7; perhaps TRBD1 as D (5 bases). Germline V gene lookup returns CDR1 SGHNT and CDR2 YYREEE (reference sequence). The germline V and J ends were trimmed by 0 bases and 2 bases, with 9 bases remaining between them. The CDR3 is made up of 14 amino acids. CDR3 sequence reads: CASSLDGAAYEQYF. The CDR3 DNA is TGTGCCAGCAGCTTGGATGGGGCCGCCTACGAGCAGTACTTC.

The CDR3: CASISGHLTDTQYF. The DNA of the CDR3 is TGCGCCAGCATTTCCGGACACCTCACAGATACGCAGTATTTT. V usage is TRBV10-2 and J usage is TRBJ2-3; tentatively, D is TRBD1 (5 bases). V was shortened by 7 bases and J by 2 bases, with 13 bases between the two germline ends. The CDR3 length is 14 residues. In germline, CDR1 is WSHSY, CDR2 SAAADI.

The genes are TRBV13 and TRBJ1-6, with D possibly TRBD1 on 6 matching bases. This CDR3 comprises 14 residues. V was trimmed by 5 bases and J by 7 bases, leaving 12 bases between them. The germline gives CDR1 PRHDT, CDR2 FYEKMQ (reference sequence). The CDR3: CASSRIGGNSPLHF. The CDR3 nucleotides read TGTGCCAGCAGCCGGATAGGGGGGAATTCACCCCTCCACTTT.

Written as DNA, the CDR3 is TGCGCCAGCAGCCAAGTCGCCGGGGAGCTGTTTTTT. It translates to CASSQVAGELFF. The V call is TRBV4-3, the J call TRBJ2-2; D gene ambiguous. This CDR3 has 12 residues. Germline CDR1 LGHNA, CDR2 YSLEER. V gave up 1 base and J gave up 6 bases, with 3 bases separating them.

The rearrangement uses TRBV30 and TRBJ2-3, with no clear D. Per the germline V gene, CDR1 is GTSNPN and CDR2 is SVGIG (reference sequence). The CDR3 covers 12 residues. V was cut by 0 bases and J by 5 bases, with 6 bases left in between. The CDR3: CAWSVRGDTQYF. Here the CDR3 DNA reads TGTGCCTGGAGTGTTAGAGGAGATACGCAGTATTTT.

The chain has TRBV7-2 and TRBJ2-1; 8 nucleotides line up with TRBD2. Trimming at V came to 4 bases and at J to 5 bases, leaving 10 bases not matched to a gene. The CDR3 has 16 residues. Germline CDR1 SGHTA, CDR2 FQGNSA. The chain's CDR3 is CASSSDTGTRNNEQFF. The CDR3 DNA sequence: TGTGCCAGCAGCTCAGACACCGGGACTAGAAACAATGAGCAGTTCTTC.

The rearrangement links TRBV11-2 to TRBJ2-3, with 7 bases fitting TRBD1. Germline CDR1 and CDR2: SGHAT and FQNNGV. The CDR3 is 15 residues long. Germline trimming cut 3 bases from V and 3 bases from J; bases unmatched to any gene: 6. CDR3 loop: CASSFNRGTTDTQYF. DNA for the CDR3: TGTGCCAGCAGCTTTAACAGGGGAACAACAGATACGCAGTATTTT.

The rearrangement uses TRBV11-2 and TRBJ1-1; 11 bases match TRBD1. The length of the CDR3 is 15 residues. V was pared by 3 bases and J by 7 bases, with 7 bases of the junction left unmatched. From germline, CDR1 is SGHAT and CDR2 FQNNGV. The CDR3 DNA follows: TGTGCCAGCAGCTTCTCGGGACAGGGGGTGAGTGAAGCTTTCTTT. Protein sequence: CASSFSGQGVSEAFF.

The V gene is TRBV10-2, the J gene TRBJ2-1; perhaps D is TRBD1 or TRBD2 (5 bases each). The germline V gene encodes CDR1 WSHSY and CDR2 SAAADI. This CDR3 contains 11 residues. The V gene lost 8 bases and the J gene lost 4 bases, with 6 bases spanning the gap. The CDR3 DNA follows: TGCGCCAGCGGGACGTACAATGAGCAGTTCTTC. It encodes CASGTYNEQFF.

CDR3 protein: CASSFFFGTSRNEQFF. The CDR3 coding sequence is TGTGCCAGCAGCTTTTTCTTTGGGACTAGCAGGAATGAGCAGTTCTTC. This sequence joins TRBV5-6 and TRBJ2-1; 9 positions match TRBD2. Germline CDR1 is SGHDT and CDR2 is YYEEEE. J lost 7 bases, V lost 2 bases, and 10 bases had no gene match. The CDR3 runs 16 residues.

The chain uses TRBV11-2 and TRBJ2-1; D not certain. Per the germline V gene, CDR1 is SGHAT and CDR2 is FQNNGV. This CDR3 contains 15 residues. With 6 bases removed from V and 0 bases from J, the gap between germline ends came to 12 bases. The CDR3 DNA follows: TGTGCCAGCAGTCAAGAACTCGGCTCCTACAATGAGCAGTTCTTC. It encodes CASSQELGSYNEQFF.

This clone is a singleton in its sample. This chain uses TRBV19 with TRBJ2-1; D remains unclear. Germline loops: CDR1 LNHDA, CDR2 SQIVND (reference sequence). The CDR3 covers 13 residues. V lost 5 bases and J 7 bases, leaving 12 bases between the germline ends. In DNA, the CDR3 is TGTGCCAGTAGTTCCTCCTTCGGTAATGAGCAGTTCTTC. Protein sequence: CASSSSFGNEQFF.

The chain employs TRBV29-1 and TRBJ2-7; 14 nucleotides line up with TRBD2. The ends lost 7 bases at V and 0 bases at J; junction bases unmatched: 8. The CDR3 has 16 residues. The germline V gene has CDR1 SQVTM and CDR2 ANQGSEA. CDR3 DNA sequence: TGCAGCGCGGGACTAGCGGGAGATTTCCCCTCCTACGAGCAGTACTTC. It is translated as CSAGLAGDFPSYEQYF.

This CDR3 is CATSEPSPSGSLHEQFF. The CDR3 nucleotides read TGTGCCACCAGTGAGCCGAGCCCTAGCGGGAGCCTGCATGAGCAGTTCTTC. This chain connects TRBV24-1 to TRBJ2-1, with TRBD2 matching over 10 bases. The CDR3 is 17 amino acids. Trimming took 4 bases from V and 8 from J; bases not matched to a gene: 13. Germline CDR1 is KGHDR and CDR2 is SFDVKD.

V usage is TRBV7-6 and J usage is TRBJ2-5; a weak D match, TRBD2 (5 bases). This CDR3 is built from 15 residues. In germline, CDR1 is SGHVS, CDR2 FNYEAQ. V was shortened by 2 bases and J by 3 bases, with 13 bases between the two germline ends. In nucleotides, the CDR3 is TGTGCCAGCAGCTTATCCCCTAGCAGAAAAGAGACCCAGTACTTC. Protein sequence: CASSLSPSRKETQYF.

The chain couples TRBV4-1 to TRBJ1-1; D gene ambiguous. The CDR3 spans 14 residues. Looked up from germline, CDR1 is MGHRA and CDR2 is YSYEKL. Trimming removed 1 base from V and 1 base from J, with 7 bases in between. The CDR3 coding sequence is TGCGCCAGCAGCCAAGTCGTGGGGAACACTGAAGCTTTCTTT. Translated, it gives CASSQVVGNTEAFF.

The chain recombines TRBV4-2 with TRBJ2-1; D is possibly TRBD2 (6 bases). The CDR3 length is 16 residues. CDR1 LGHNA and CDR2 YNFKEQ come from the germline V gene. Trimming pared 1 base from V and 0 bases from J, leaving 10 bases between. The CDR3 DNA reads TGTGCCAGCAGCCAAGGGCCAGCGGGCTCCTACAATGAGCAGTTCTTC. Translating it yields CASSQGPAGSYNEQFF.